This is a list of T cell receptor beta chains from one sample in a study of regulatory T cells in long-lasting Graves disease. TCRdb re-analysed the multiplex PCR reads in MiXCR, keeping a single row per CDR3 protein. The sample includes some 250,000 distinct CDR3 sequences, roughly 21% of them seen just once. The sample in question was peripheral blood mononuclear cells (PBMCs), obtained at new diagnosis, from a patient treated with antithyroid drugs. These receptors all come from a female donor with Graves disease. CDR3s include the opening cysteine and the closing phenylalanine or tryptophan. D genes are given only for firm matches. Clone size, where shown, is once, few, many, or a class for clones that have expanded.

>TRBJ1-1|TRBV29-1|many|-
CSVNGAGVAFF
TGCAGCGTTAATGGGGCAGGGGTAGCTTTCTTT
>TRBJ1-1|TRBV7-2|-|-
CAGRRNTEAFF
TGTGCCGGACGGAGGAACACTGAAGCTTTCTTT
>TRBJ2-5|TRBV2|many|-
CASSGGQAETQYF
TGTGCCAGCAGTGGTGGTCAGGCTGAGACCCAGTACTTC
>TRBJ2-3|TRBV5-1|-|TRBD2
CASSPKPTSPSDTQYF
TGCGCCAGCAGCCCCAAACCGACTAGCCCTTCAGATACGCAGTATTTT
>TRBJ1-4|TRBV30|many|-
CAWRSGDNEKLFF
TGTGCCTGGAGGTCGGGAGATAATGAAAAACTGTTTTTT
>TRBJ2-1|TRBV4-1|-|TRBD2
CASSQDGRGGVIGEQFF
TGCGCCAGCAGCCAAGACGGCCGCGGGGGGGTTATCGGTGAGCAGTTCTTC
>TRBJ2-3|TRBV27|many|TRBD2
CASSAPGLDLDTQYF
TGTGCCAGCAGTGCCCCGGGACTAGACTTAGATACGCAGTATTTT
>TRBJ1-1|TRBV30|-|TRBD1
CAWSSGQDTEAFF
TGTGCCTGGAGTTCCGGACAGGACACTGAAGCTTTCTTT
>TRBJ1-1|TRBV5-1|many|TRBD1
CASSQTGQGNTEAFF
TGCGCCAGCAGCCAGACAGGGCAGGGAAACACTGAAGCTTTCTTT
>TRBJ2-7|TRBV6-1|-|-
CASSSRFLGQKVAYEQYF
TGTGCCAGCAGCTCGAGATTCCTAGGACAGAAGGTAGCCTACGAGCAGTACTTC
>TRBJ1-1|TRBV7-2|-|-
CASSEGGGLQDEAFF
TGTGCCAGCAGTGAAGGGGGGGGCCTACAGGATGAAGCTTTCTTT
>TRBJ2-2|TRBV29-1|many|-
CSVDRTNTGELFF
TGCAGCGTTGACAGGACGAACACCGGGGAGCTGTTTTTT
>TRBJ2-2|TRBV5-1|-|-
CASSLARNTGELFF
TGCGCCAGCAGCTTGGCCAGGAACACCGGGGAGCTGTTTTTT
>TRBJ1-1|TRBV6-2/TRBV6-3|few|-
CASISSRLNTEAFF
TGTGCCAGCATTTCCTCTAGGCTGAACACTGAAGCTTTCTTT
>TRBJ2-4|TRBV6-4|many|TRBD1
CASSDAGGADIQYF
TGTGCCAGCAGTGATGCAGGGGGCGCAGACATTCAGTACTTC
>TRBJ1-5|TRBV6-1|many|TRBD1
CASTYGTGEHQPQHF
TGTGCCAGCACCTACGGGACAGGGGAACATCAGCCCCAGCATTTT
>TRBJ2-2|TRBV11-2|many|TRBD2
CASSRGLAGGPLGELFF
TGTGCCAGCAGCCGGGGACTAGCGGGAGGGCCGCTCGGGGAGCTGTTTTTT
>TRBJ2-3|TRBV7-2|many|-
CASSPRTRMTTDTQYF
TGTGCCAGCAGCCCCCGGACCAGGATGACCACAGATACGCAGTATTTT
>TRBJ1-4|TRBV5-4|many|-
CASSLADRNEKLFF
TGTGCCAGCAGCTTGGCGGACAGAAATGAAAAACTGTTTTTT
>TRBJ2-2|TRBV6-1|few|TRBD2
CAIPSGTTNTGELFF
TGTGCCATCCCCTCGGGGACTACGAACACCGGGGAGCTGTTTTTT
>TRBJ2-6|TRBV18|few|-
CASSPVWGAGANVLTF
TGTGCCAGCTCACCGGTTTGGGGGGCAGGGGCCAACGTCCTGACTTTC
>TRBJ2-1|TRBV24-1|few|TRBD2
CATGGSGRLNEQFF
TGTGCCACCGGGGGGAGCGGGAGACTAAATGAGCAGTTCTTC
>TRBJ2-7|TRBV7-2|many|TRBD1
CASSPPGTGAYEQYF
TGTGCCAGCAGCCCCCCCGGGACAGGGGCCTACGAGCAGTACTTC
>TRBJ2-3|TRBV18|many|-
CASRSSRGAGDTQYF
TGTGCCAGCCGGTCATCGAGGGGCGCGGGAGATACGCAGTATTTT
>TRBJ1-1|TRBV18|many|-
CASSPSGVLNTEAFF
TGTGCCAGCTCACCCTCAGGGGTCCTGAACACTGAAGCTTTCTTT
>TRBJ1-2|TRBV3-1|many|-
CASSQRGPNYRYTF
TGTGCCAGCAGCCAACGGGGCCCTAACTATCGCTACACCTTC
>TRBJ2-7|TRBV5-1|many|-
CASSLGVGGVYEQYF
TGCGCCAGCAGCTTGGGGGTAGGGGGGGTCTACGAGCAGTACTTC
>TRBJ2-3|TRBV7-9|many|-
CASSEGRLTDTQYF
TGTGCCAGCAGCGAGGGTCGGCTCACAGATACGCAGTATTTT
>TRBJ2-1|TRBV19|once|TRBD2
CASSITLAGGYNEQFF
TGTGCCAGTAGTATAACCCTAGCGGGAGGGTACAATGAGCAGTTCTTC
>TRBJ1-5|TRBV12-5|many|-
CASGWGLRGNQPQHF
TGTGCTAGTGGTTGGGGCCTTCGGGGCAATCAGCCCCAGCATTTT
>TRBJ1-3|TRBV9|few|-
CASSIGGVSGNTIYF
TGTGCCAGCAGCATAGGCGGAGTCTCTGGAAACACCATATATTTT
>TRBJ1-4|TRBV7-8|many|-
CATSVGTNEKLFF
TGTGCCACCTCGGTGGGAACTAATGAAAAACTGTTTTTT
>TRBJ2-2|TRBV12-3/TRBV12-4|-|-
CASSSRGVNTGELFF
TGTGCCAGCAGTAGCAGGGGAGTCAACACCGGGGAGCTGTTTTTT